This TCR beta chain was profiled in a study of T cells after yellow fever vaccination (dated by TCRdb to between 2019 and 2020). Some background on the complete study: Using CD3, CD45RA, CCR7 and CD95 staining, memory subsets (EM, EMRA, CM and Tscm) were sorted on a BD FACS Aria III. The SMART-Seq v4 Ultra Low Input RNA kit was used to prepare libraries from fractions with low cell numbers. To follow T-cell clones before and after primary and booster YFV17D yellow fever vaccination, bulk TCR alpha and beta repertoires were sequenced over time. Two healthy male donors, one aged 18 to 29 and one aged 30 to 39 years, were included in the cohort. Blood was collected at multiple timepoints before and after primary and secondary immunization, and bulk PBMC replicates and cell subsets were isolated. Sorting of memory subsets took place on days 0, 15 and 45 and at 18 months after primary vaccination, as well as on days 0, 15 and 45 after the 30-year booster. General study outcomes and caveats: In the sorted memory subsets on day 0, nearly all of the vaccine-responding clonotypes fell below detection. Only two donors were included in the study, so the extent to which the findings can be generalized is limited. The secondary T-cell response was found to be weaker but faster than the primary response, with a peak reached on day 5 rather than on day 15. After the booster, most clones that had expanded after primary vaccination were detected again (around 95% of CD4 and roughly nine tenths of CD8), suggesting broad maintenance of memory. Computational filtering was needed because FACS-sorted repertoires could contain abundant contaminating clonotypes from the bulk population. A small share of clonotypes occurred in both CD4 and CD8 compartments, likely arising from convergent recombination.

V and J are truncated by 5 bases and 3 bases respectively, leaving an intervening sequence of 17 bases. For CDR1 and CDR2, the germline V gene lists ENHRY and SYGVKD. The CDR3, cysteine through phenylalanine, is 16 amino acids long. The sequence is cut down to CDR3 DNA, 48 bases in frame from base 1. Notes on this clonotype: Qualities for individual bases were not recorded, and no much larger clone is one base off.

What the treatment or condition label conveys for this sample: live attenuated yellow fever vaccine strain. A standard Ficoll-Paque protocol was used to isolate PBMCs from peripheral blood. RNA from sorted memory subsets was extracted with the RNeasy Micro Kit. TCR cDNA was synthesized by 5'RACE template switching, which introduced a universal primer site and unique molecular identifiers. cDNA synthesis was primed from both the TCR alpha and TCR beta constant segments. Library amplification used two PCR steps, and the second PCR step added sample barcodes and sequencing adapters. Sequencing of the libraries was done on either Illumina HiSeq 2500 (2x100 bp) or NovaSeq (2x150 bp). In the original analysis: Reads were demultiplexed and collapsed into UMI consensus sequences with MIGEC, and V(D)J alignment was performed with MiXCR. Using edgeR on replicate PBMC samples, clonotypes were called vaccine-responding if FDR was below 0.01 and the log2 fold change was above 5 up to day 15. Each bulk clonotype was labeled CD4 or CD8 based on which sequenced repertoire, CD4 or CD8, contained the clonotype at higher abundance. Clonotype frequencies in memory subsets were weighted by FACS-sorted cell numbers to estimate each clone's distribution across memory phenotypes. TCRdb trimmed public reads at Q25 via fastp, called clones via MiXCR and kept in-frame beta chains. Rows with a matching CDR3 protein are joined into one entry that keeps the most common DNA and genes. The V and J calls follow TCRdb's processing rather than the paper's. The sample table shows some 32,000 distinct CDR3 sequences, and approximately 6.6% are seen once. The leading ten clones occupy under 25% of the sample.

The sample in question was PBMCs, either bulk or a sorted T-cell subset (CD4+, CD8+, memory, or dextramer-sorted; not recorded which), obtained on the day of the first yellow fever vaccination. The rearrangement combines TRBV10-3 with TRBJ2-1; the D segment may tentatively be TRBD1 or TRBD2, each giving 5 matched bases. This sequence was found in a man aged 18 to 35 who received the YFV17D yellow fever vaccine. CDR3 reads: CAISLRLAGSYNEQFF. The DNA sequence is TGTGCCATCAGTTTACGGTTGGCAGGGAGCTACAATGAGCAGTTCTTC.